One TCR beta chain is described in this entry. Its antigen is currently unknown. The authors sequenced TCR beta from blood CD8+ and CD4+ T cells. This sample was included in a study of CD8 T cells in Susac syndrome. Findings and caveats of the study: The study recognized that its TCR sequencing and HLA analysis covered a relatively small number of individuals.

The RNA input was about 0.5 to 1 ug, and it was reverse transcribed with random hexamers. Across 54 Vbeta and 13 Jbeta, TCR beta CDR3 was amplified with immunoSEQ multiplex PCR. Using its own MiXCR run on the immunoSEQ multiplex PCR reads, TCRdb lists one record per CDR3 protein. The data hold roughly 120,000 distinct CDR3 sequences, with approximately 94% observed a single time. This CDR3 contains 15 residues. V lost 2 bases, J lost 5 bases, and 5 bases stayed unmatched. The germline gives CDR1 MGHDK, CDR2 SYGVNS. The sample taken for sequencing was CD4+ T cells from PBMCs. This TCR was recovered from a human donor with multiple sclerosis. The rearrangement links TRBV25-1 to TRBJ2-3; the match to TRBD2 covers 9 bases. For the CDR3, the DNA is TGTGCCAGCAGTGAAGCGGGAGGGCAGGGAGATACGCAGTATTTT. Its protein is CASSEAGGQGDTQYF.